A single sample gave rise to the 10 T cell receptor beta chains below, sequenced in a study of monozygotic twins with inflammatory bowel disease. TCRdb re-called the 5' RACE reads; every CDR3 protein appears as one record, without DNA. This table lists approximately 150,000 distinct CDR3 sequences. Specimen: blood. The receptors stem from a human donor with ulcerative colitis or Crohn's disease, or a healthy co-twin of an affected twin (not recorded which).

The chain has TRBV9 and TRBJ2-4; TCRdb indicates TRBD1, and absent DNA this call remains unverified. The germline CDR1 and CDR2 sequences are SGDLS and YYNGEE. The CDR3 extends over 18 amino acids. CDR3 sequence reads: CASTSRDRVIVAKNIQYF.

This rearrangement joins TRBV20-1 to TRBJ2-7; TCRdb indicates TRBD1, and absent DNA this call remains unverified. Germline CDR1 reads DFQATT; CDR2 reads SNEGSKA (reference sequence). The CDR3 runs 14 residues. The CDR3: CSGGGGTGVNEQYF.

This chain uses TRBV5-1 with TRBJ2-3. CDR3 length: 13 residues. CDR1 SGHRS and CDR2 YFSETQ come from the germline V gene. CDR3 region: CASSPQVLGTQYF.

The chain couples TRBV7-3 to TRBJ2-5; TCRdb indicates TRBD1, and absent DNA this call remains unverified. Looked up from germline, CDR1 is SGHTA and CDR2 is FQGTGA. CDR3 length: 14 residues. The CDR3 region is CASSIQGARETQYF.

V is TRBV7-3 and J is TRBJ2-1; TCRdb outputs TRBD1, but without DNA this stays unchecked. The germline CDR1 and CDR2 sequences are SGHTA and FQGTGA. This CDR3 is 14 amino acids long. The CDR3 protein is CASSLSGAGNEQFF.

The rearrangement joins TRBV19 to TRBJ1-2; the D gene TCRdb calls, TRBD1, cannot be checked with no DNA. Germline CDR1 and CDR2: LNHDA and SQIVND (reference sequence). This CDR3 is 14 amino acids long. The CDR3 loop is CASSTTDMNYGYTF.

The rearrangement uses TRBV6-2 or TRBV6-3 and TRBJ2-2; the TCRdb call, TRBD1, lacks DNA for checking. The CDR3 is made up of 15 amino acids. Germline CDR1 and CDR2: MNHEY and SVGEGT. The CDR3: CASSYRGPLTGELFF.

The V and J genes are TRBV2 and TRBJ2-7; TCRdb's assignment of TRBD1 cannot be checked, as there is no DNA. Germline V lookup: CDR1 SNHLY, CDR2 FYNNEI. The CDR3 loop spans 14 amino acids. CDR3 residues: CASSGTGGAYEQYF.

The genes are TRBV6-6 and TRBJ1-1; the TRBD1 assignment by TCRdb is unverifiable without DNA. The CDR3 length is 11 residues. Germline loops: CDR1 MNHNY, CDR2 SVGAGI (reference sequence). CDR3 sequence: CASSGPPEAFF.

This chain connects TRBV6-2 or TRBV6-3 to TRBJ1-2; the D call of TRBD1 rests on TCRdb alone, since no DNA is present to check it. CDR1 MNHEY and CDR2 SVGEGT come from the germline V gene. The CDR3 totals 12 residues. The CDR3 is CASTGHAGGYTF.